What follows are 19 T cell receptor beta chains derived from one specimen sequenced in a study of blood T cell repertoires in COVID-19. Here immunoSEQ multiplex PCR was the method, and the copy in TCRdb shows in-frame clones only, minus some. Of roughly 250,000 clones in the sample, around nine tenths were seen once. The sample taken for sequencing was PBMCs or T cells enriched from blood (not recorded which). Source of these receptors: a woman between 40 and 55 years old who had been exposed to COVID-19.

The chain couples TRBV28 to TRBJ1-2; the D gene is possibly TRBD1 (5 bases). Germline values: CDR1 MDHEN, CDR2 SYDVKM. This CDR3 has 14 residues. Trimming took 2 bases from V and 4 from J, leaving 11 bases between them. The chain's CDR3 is CASSLVRVGYGYTF. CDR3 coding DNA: TGTGCCAGCAGTTTAGTCAGGGTCGGCTATGGCTACACCTTC.

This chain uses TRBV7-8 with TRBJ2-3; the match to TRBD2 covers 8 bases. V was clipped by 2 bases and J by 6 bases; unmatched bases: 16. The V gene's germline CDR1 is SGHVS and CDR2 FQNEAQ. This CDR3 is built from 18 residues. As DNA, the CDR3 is TGTGCCAGCAGCTTAAGGAGAGCGGGGGCCAGCATTACGGATACGCAGTATTTT. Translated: CASSLRRAGASITDTQYF.

The CDR3 protein is CASRTTRRTSHNEQFF. The CDR3 DNA reads as TGTGCCAGCAGAACTACCCGGCGGACTAGCCACAATGAGCAGTTCTTC. This chain uses TRBV27 with TRBJ2-1; 8 nucleotides align to TRBD2. Germline V CDR1 and CDR2: MNHEY, SMNVEV (reference sequence). The CDR3 is 16 residues long. The J segment lost 5 bases and the V segment lost 6 bases, leaving 12 bases of the junction unmatched.

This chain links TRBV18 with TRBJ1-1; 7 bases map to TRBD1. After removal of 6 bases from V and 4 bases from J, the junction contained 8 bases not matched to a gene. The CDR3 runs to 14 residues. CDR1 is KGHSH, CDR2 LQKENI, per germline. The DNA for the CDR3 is TGTGCCAGCTCGGATAGACAGGGTACCACTGAAGCTTTCTTT. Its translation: CASSDRQGTTEAFF.

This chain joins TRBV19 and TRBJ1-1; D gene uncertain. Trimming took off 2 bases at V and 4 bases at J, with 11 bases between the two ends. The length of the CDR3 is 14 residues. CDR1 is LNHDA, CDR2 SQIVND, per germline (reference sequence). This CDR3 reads CASSIWGGGTEAFF. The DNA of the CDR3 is TGTGCCAGTAGTATATGGGGAGGAGGCACTGAAGCTTTCTTT.

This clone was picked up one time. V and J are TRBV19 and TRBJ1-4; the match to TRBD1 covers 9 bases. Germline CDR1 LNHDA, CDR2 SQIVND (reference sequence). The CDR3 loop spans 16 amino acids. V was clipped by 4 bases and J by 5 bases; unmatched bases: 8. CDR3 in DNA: TGTGCCAGTAGTAGACCACCGGGACAGGGCAATGAAAAACTGTTTTTT. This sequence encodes CASSRPPGQGNEKLFF.

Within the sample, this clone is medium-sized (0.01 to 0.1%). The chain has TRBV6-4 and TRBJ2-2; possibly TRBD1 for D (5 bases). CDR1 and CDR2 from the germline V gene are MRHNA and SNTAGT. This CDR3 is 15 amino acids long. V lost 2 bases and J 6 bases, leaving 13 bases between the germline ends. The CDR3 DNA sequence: TGTGCCAGCAGTGACGGTGCCAGGGTTGCCGGGGAGCTGTTTTTT. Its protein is CASSDGARVAGELFF.

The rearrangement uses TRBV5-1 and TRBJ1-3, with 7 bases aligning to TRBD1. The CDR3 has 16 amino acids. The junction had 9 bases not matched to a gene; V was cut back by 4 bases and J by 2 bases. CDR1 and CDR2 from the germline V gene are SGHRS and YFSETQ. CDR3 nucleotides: TGCGCCAGCAGCATAGGAACTACAGGGGCTGGAAACACCATATATTTT. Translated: CASSIGTTGAGNTIYF.

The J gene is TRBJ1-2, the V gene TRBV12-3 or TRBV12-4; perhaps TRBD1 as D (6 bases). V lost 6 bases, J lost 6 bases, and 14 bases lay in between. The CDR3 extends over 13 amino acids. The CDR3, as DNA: TGTGCCAGCAGATTCGGGAAGGGGGATGGCTACACCTTC. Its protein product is CASRFGKGDGYTF.

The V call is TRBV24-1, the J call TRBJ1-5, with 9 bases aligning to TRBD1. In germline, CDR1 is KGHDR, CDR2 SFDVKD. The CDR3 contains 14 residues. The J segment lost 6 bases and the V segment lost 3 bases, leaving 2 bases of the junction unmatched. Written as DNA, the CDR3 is TGTGCCACCAGTGATCCGGGACAGGGTCAGCCCCAGCATTTT. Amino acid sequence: CATSDPGQGQPQHF.

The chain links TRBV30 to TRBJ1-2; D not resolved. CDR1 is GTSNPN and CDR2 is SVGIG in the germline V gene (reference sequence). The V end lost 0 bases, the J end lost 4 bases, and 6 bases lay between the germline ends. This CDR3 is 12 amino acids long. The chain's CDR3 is CAWSVPSYGYTF. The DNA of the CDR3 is TGTGCCTGGAGTGTACCCAGCTATGGCTACACCTTC.

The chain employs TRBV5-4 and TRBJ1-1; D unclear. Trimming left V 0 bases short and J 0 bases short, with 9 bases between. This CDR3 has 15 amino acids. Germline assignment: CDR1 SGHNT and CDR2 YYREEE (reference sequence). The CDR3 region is CASSLAADMNTEAFF. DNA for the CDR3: TGTGCCAGCAGCTTGGCGGCAGACATGAACACTGAAGCTTTCTTT.

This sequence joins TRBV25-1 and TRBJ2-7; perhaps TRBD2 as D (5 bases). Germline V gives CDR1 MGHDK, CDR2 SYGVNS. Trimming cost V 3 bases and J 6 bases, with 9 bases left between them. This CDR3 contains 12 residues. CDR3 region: CASSEAAGEQYF. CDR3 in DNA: TGTGCCAGCAGTGAGGCGGCGGGCGAGCAGTACTTC.

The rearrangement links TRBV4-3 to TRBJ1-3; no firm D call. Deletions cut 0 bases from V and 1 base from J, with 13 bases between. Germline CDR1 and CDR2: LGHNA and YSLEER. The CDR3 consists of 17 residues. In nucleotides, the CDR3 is TGCGCCAGCAGCCAAGATTCAACGAGGGTATCTGGAAACACCATATATTTT. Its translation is CASSQDSTRVSGNTIYF.

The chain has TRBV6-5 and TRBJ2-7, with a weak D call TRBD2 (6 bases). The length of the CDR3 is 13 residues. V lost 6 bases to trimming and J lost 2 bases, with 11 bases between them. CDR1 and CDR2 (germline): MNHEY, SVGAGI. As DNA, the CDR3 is TGTGCCAGCAGCAGACTAGGGACCTACGAGCAGTACGTC. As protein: CASSRLGTYEQYV.

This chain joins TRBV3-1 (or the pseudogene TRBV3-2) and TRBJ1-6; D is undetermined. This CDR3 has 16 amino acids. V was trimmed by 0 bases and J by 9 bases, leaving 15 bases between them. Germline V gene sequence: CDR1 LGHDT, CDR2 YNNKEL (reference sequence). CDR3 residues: CASSQDETLTTSPLHF. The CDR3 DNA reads TGTGCCAGCAGCCAAGACGAGACCCTCACTACTTCACCCCTCCACTTT.

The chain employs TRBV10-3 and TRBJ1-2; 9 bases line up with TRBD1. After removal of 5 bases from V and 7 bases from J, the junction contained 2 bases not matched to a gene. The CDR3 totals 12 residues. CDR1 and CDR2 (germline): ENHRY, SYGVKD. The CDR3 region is CAISTGGGGYTF. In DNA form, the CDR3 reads TGTGCCATCAGTACAGGGGGCGGTGGCTACACCTTC.

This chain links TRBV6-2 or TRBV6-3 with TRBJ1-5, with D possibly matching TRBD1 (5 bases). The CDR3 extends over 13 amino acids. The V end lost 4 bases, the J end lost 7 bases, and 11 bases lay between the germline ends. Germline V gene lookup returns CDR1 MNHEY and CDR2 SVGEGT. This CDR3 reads CASSWGFRQPQHF. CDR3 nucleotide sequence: TGTGCCAGCAGTTGGGGCTTTAGGCAGCCCCAGCATTTT.

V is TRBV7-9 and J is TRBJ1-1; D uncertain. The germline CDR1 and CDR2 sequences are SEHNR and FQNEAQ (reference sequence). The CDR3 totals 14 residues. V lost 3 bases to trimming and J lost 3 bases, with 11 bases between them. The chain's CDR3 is CASSFILGDTEAFF. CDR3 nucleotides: TGTGCCAGCAGCTTCATCCTAGGCGACACTGAAGCTTTCTTT.